This entry concerns a single T cell receptor (beta chain). The antigen it recognizes is unknown. No much larger clone exists at a distance of one base, and base qualities are not known. This sample is part of a study of shared clonotypes between healthy human individuals (dated by TCRdb to the early 2020s). Regarding the complete study: The cohort comprised two women and three men aged 18 to 49 years. For each donor, three plates each were used for CD4 naive and CD4 memory, two plates were used for CD8 naive, and one plate was used for CD8 memory. Each donor's leukapheresis produced roughly between roughly 0.94 and 9.5 billion PBMCs. Libraries were prepared and TCR repertoires were sequenced by different laboratories using diverse techniques, in order to increase sequencing depth and limit assay-specific biases. Blood TCR repertoires of roughly five healthy adults were deeply sequenced to estimate repertoire size and the extent of clonotype sharing between individuals.

CD8 naive samples consisted of CD45RO-negative cells that were positively selected for CCR7, yielding a CD45RA+CCR7+ population without TemRA cells. The donors were healthy, HIV-negative adults who had no recently reported acute infections or vaccinations. All donors were Caucasian adults living in Nashville, Tennessee, USA. After blood collection by leukapheresis, PBMCs were isolated using Ficoll-Histopaque density gradient centrifugation and then cryopreserved in the vapor phase of liquid nitrogen. Analytical flow cytometry was used to check the purity and quantity of each magnetically sorted T cell population. From each sorted fraction, genomic DNA was isolated and quantified by UV absorbance on a Nanodrop 2000c. Using the deep immunoSEQ assay, TCR CDR3 regions were amplified from genomic DNA by multiplex PCR. Extracted genomic DNA from each cell subset was distributed evenly across all wells of several immunoSEQ 96-well plates, and each plate was treated as a replicate. For sorted subsets, around 200 ng genomic DNA, equal to 25,000 to 35,000 T cell genomes, was loaded into each replicate PCR. Purified libraries were quantified with a Qubit 3.0 fluorometer, sized on a Bioanalyzer 2100, and re-quantified with the KAPA Library Quantification kit. A separate single-read 150-cycle Illumina NextSeq 550 flow cell was used to sequence each immunoSEQ 96-well plate. The study's processing was this. Because the immunoSEQ output held only junctional sequences and lacked quality scores, the filtering could not match the filtering applied to full-length reads. To assign V/J genes and CDR3, sequences were annotated against IMGT germline references using PyIR, a Python wrapper for IgBLAST v1.9. Reads were filtered out if the reads had weak V/J assignments (E-value above 1e-6), no CDR3, stop codons, out-of-frame junctions, or ambiguous translated residues. V3J clonotypes were defined as sequences sharing the same inferred V gene, J gene, and CDR3 amino acid sequence. Percentage overlap between repertoires was calculated by dividing the number of shared unique clonotypes by the size of the smaller repertoire. Richness of each repertoire was evaluated using RTK rarefaction, the Chao1 estimator, and Recon v2.1 estimates of unobserved clonotypes. Generation probabilities were computed with OLGA for all TCRbeta clonotypes obtained by the gDNA method from four donors. The clones in this table, taken by TCRdb from immuneACCESS, are in-frame only. Not every clone is retained; where verified, under half of the shortfall comes from an unresolved V gene, and the cause of the rest is unknown. The V and J calls and clone size come from that table; D and trimming were worked out from the DNA. The table for this sample lists around 600,000 clones; 90% to 95% of them were counted only once. The ten largest make up about 0.11% of the sample.

The investigation overall reported the following: Naive subsets generally had larger estimated clonotype richness than memory subsets did. Across a few donors, 5% to 6% of naive CD4, more than 3% of naive CD8, under 2.5% of memory CD4, and approximately 0.42% of memory CD8 clonotypes were shared. Higher generation probabilities were observed for clonotypes shared by all four sorted-subset donors than for non-shared clonotypes. Because the study included a small number of donors, the genetic and exposure-history diversity represented was limited. Pairwise subsampling led to the expectation that sequencing depth would affect the degree of clonotype sharing among donors. Sampling was restricted to blood, and TCR repertoires in tissues likely differ from the TCR repertoires found in blood. Rarefaction of sorted-subset datasets indicated incomplete sequencing despite the large sequencing depth.

Spanning cysteine to phenylalanine, the CDR3 consists of 13 amino acids. Just CDR3 DNA is preserved here, 39 bases in frame from base 1. The germline V gene (reference sequence) sets CDR1 to SEHNR and CDR2 to FQNEAQ. V is pared back by 0 bases and J by 9 bases, with 9 bases lying between the germline termini. In this chain, TRBV7-9 is recombined with TRBJ2-1; a weak D assignment points to TRBD2 (5 bases agree). Sequenced sample: naive CD8+ T cells sorted from blood. Sample cell subset or site, as interpreted from the label and publication: CD45RA+CCR7+. The origin of this receptor is a woman aged 25 to 45 in good health. The CDR3 region has the sequence CASSLAPGGEQFF. The DNA reads TGTGCCAGCAGCTTAGCGCCCGGAGGTGAGCAGTTCTTC.